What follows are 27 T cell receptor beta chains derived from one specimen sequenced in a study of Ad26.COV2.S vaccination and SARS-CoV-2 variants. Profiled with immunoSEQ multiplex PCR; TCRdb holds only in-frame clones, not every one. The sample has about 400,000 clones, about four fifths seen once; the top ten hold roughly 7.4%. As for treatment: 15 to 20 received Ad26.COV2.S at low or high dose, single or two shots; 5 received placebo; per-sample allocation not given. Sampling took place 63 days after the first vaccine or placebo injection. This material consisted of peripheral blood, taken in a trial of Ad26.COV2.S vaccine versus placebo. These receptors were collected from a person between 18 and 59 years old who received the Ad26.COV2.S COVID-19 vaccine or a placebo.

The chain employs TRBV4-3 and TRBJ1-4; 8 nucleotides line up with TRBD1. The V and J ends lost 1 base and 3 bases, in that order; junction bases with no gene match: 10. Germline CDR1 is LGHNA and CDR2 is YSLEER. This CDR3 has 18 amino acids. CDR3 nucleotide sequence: TGCGCCAGCAGCCAAGTTGTCCAGGGGGCGAAGTCTAATGAAAAACTGTTTTTT. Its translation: CASSQVVQGAKSNEKLFF.

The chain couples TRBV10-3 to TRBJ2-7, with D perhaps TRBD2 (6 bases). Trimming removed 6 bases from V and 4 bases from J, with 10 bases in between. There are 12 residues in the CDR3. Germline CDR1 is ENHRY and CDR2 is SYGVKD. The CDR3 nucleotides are TGTGCCATCAGCGCGGGGTTGTACGAGCAGTACTTC. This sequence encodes CAISAGLYEQYF.

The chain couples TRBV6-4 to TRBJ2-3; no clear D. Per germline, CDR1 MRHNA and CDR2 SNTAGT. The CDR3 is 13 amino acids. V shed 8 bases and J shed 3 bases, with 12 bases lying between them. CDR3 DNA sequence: TGTGCCAGCCGTCCCGAGGAAACAGATACGCAGTATTTT. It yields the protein CASRPEETDTQYF.

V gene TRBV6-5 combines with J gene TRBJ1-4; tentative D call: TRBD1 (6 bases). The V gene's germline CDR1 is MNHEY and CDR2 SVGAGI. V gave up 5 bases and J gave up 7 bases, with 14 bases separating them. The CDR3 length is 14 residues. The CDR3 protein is CASSSGQRSEKLFF. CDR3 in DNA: TGTGCCAGCAGTAGCGGACAGCGCTCTGAAAAACTGTTTTTT.

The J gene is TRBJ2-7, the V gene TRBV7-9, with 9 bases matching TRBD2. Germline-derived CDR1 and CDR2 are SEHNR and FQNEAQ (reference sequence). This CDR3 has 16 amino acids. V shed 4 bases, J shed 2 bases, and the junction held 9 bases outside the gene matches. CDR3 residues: CASSSLAGEITYEQYF. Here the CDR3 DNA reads TGTGCCAGCAGCTCATTAGCGGGAGAGATCACCTACGAGCAGTACTTC.

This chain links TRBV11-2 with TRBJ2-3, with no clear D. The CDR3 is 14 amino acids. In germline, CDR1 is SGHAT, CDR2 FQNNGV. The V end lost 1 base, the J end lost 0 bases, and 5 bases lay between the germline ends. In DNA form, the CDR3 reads TGTGCCAGCAGCTTAGTGACTAGCACAGATACGCAGTATTTT. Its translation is CASSLVTSTDTQYF. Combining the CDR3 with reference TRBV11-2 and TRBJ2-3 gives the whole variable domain EAGVAQSPRYKIIEKRQSVAFWCNPISGHATLYWYQQILGQGPKLLIQFQNNGVVDDSQLPKDRFSAERLKGVDSTLKIQPAKLEDSAVYLCASSLVTSTDTQYFGPGTRLTVL.

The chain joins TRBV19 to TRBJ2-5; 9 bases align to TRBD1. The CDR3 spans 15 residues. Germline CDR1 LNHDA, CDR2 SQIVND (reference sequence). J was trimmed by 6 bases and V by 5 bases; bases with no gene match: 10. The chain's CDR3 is CASSVAQGAEKTQYF. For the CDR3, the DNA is TGTGCCAGTAGTGTTGCACAGGGGGCAGAGAAGACCCAGTACTTC.

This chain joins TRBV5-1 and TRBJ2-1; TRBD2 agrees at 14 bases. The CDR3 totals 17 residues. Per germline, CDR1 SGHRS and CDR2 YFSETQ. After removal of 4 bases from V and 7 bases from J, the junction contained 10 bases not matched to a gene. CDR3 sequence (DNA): TGCGCCAGCAGCCTAATACTCGGGACTAGCGGGAGTAATGAGCAGTTCTTC. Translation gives CASSLILGTSGSNEQFF.

The CDR3 loop is CASSLSKGFAYEQYF. CDR3 DNA: TGTGCCAGCAGTTTATCGAAGGGGTTCGCCTACGAGCAGTACTTC. The chain carries TRBV27 and TRBJ2-7; D possibly corresponds to TRBD1 (5 bases). Germline V CDR1 and CDR2: MNHEY, SMNVEV (reference sequence). This CDR3 is 15 amino acids long. The ends were cut back, 0 bases at V and 2 bases at J, with 11 bases in the middle.

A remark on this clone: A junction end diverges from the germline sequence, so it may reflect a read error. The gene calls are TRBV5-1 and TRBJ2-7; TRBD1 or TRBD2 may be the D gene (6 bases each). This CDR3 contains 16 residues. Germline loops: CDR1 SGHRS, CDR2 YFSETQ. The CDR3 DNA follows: TGCGCCAGCAACTTGGGGTTGGGGACGGGGGCCCTCGAGCAGTACTTC. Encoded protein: CASNLGLGTGALEQYF.

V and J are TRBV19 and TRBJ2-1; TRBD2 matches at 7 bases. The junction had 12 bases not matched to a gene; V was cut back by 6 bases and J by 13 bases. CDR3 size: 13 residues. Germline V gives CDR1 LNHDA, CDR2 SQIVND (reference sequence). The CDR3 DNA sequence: TGTGCCAGTAGCCTGGGACTACGCAGTCACCAGTTCTTC. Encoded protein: CASSLGLRSHQFF.

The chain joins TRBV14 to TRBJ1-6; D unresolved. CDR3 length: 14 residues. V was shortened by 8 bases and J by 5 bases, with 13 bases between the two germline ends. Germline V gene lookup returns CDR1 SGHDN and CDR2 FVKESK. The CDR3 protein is CASASAVHNSPLHF. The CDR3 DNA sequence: TGTGCCAGCGCCAGCGCGGTCCATAATTCACCCCTCCACTTT.

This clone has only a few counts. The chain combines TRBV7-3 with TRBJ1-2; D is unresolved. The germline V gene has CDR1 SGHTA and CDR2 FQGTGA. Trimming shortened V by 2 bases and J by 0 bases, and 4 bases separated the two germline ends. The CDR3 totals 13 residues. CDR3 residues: CASSLRPNYGYTF. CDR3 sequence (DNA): TGTGCCAGCAGCTTACGCCCTAACTATGGCTACACCTTC.

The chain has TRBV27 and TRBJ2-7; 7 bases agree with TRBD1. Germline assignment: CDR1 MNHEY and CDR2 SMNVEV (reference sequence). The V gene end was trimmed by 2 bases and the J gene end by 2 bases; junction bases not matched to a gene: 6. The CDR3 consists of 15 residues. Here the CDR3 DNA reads TGTGCCAGCAGTTTAAAGTTCGACAGGGCCTACGAGCAGTACTTC. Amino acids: CASSLKFDRAYEQYF.

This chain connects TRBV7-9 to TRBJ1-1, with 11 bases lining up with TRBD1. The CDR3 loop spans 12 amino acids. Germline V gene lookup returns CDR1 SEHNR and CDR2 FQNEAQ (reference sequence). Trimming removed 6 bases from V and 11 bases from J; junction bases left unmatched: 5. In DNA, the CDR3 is TGTGCCAGCAGTCTGGGACAGGGGGAGGCTTTCTTT. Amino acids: CASSLGQGEAFF.

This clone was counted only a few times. The CDR3 region has the DNA TGTGCCAGCAGTGACGGGGGAATGAACACTGAAGCTTTCTTT. This translates into CASSDGGMNTEAFF. The chain combines TRBV6-4 with TRBJ1-1; tentative D call: TRBD1 (5 bases). V lost 2 bases and J 0 bases, leaving 7 bases between the germline ends. Germline V gene sequence: CDR1 MRHNA, CDR2 SNTAGT. The CDR3 covers 14 residues.

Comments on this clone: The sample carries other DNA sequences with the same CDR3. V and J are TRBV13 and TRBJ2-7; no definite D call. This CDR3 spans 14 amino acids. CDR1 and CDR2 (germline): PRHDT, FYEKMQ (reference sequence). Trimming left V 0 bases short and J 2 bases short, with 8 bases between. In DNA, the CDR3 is TGTGCCAGCAGCTTAGGCCCGGGTACCTACGAGCAGTACTTC. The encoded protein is CASSLGPGTYEQYF.

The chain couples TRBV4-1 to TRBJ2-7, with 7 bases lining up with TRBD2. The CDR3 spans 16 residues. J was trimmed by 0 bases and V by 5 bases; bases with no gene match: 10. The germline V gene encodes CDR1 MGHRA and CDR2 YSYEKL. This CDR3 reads CASSEFGASGSYEQYF. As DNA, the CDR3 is TGCGCCAGCAGCGAATTCGGGGCTAGCGGCTCCTACGAGCAGTACTTC.

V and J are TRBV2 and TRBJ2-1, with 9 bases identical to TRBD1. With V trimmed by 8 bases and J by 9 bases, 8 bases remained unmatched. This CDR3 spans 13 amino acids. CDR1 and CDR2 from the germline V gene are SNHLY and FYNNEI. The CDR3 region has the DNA TGTGCCAGCTGGGGACAGGGATCGGCTGAGCAGTTCTTC. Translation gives CASWGQGSAEQFF.

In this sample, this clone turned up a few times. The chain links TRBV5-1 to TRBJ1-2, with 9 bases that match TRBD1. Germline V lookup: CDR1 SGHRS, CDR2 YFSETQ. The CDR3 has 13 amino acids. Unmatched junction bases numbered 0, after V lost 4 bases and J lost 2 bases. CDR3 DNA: TGCGCCAGCAGCGGACAGGGGAACTATGGCTACACCTTC. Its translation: CASSGQGNYGYTF.

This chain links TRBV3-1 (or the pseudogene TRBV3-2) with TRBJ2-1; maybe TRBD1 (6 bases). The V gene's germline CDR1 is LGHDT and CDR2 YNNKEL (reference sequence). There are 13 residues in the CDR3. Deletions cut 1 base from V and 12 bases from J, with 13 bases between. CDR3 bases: TGTGCCAGCAGCCAAGCTGGGGGCCTAGGGCAGTTCTTC. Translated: CASSQAGGLGQFF.

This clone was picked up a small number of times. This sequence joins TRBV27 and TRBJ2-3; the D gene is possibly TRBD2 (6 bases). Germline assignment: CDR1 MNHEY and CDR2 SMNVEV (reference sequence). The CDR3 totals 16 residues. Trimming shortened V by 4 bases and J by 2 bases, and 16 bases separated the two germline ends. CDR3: CASSSFTSFTTDTQYF. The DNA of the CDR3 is TGTGCCAGCAGTTCCTTTACTAGCTTTACCACAGATACGCAGTATTTT.

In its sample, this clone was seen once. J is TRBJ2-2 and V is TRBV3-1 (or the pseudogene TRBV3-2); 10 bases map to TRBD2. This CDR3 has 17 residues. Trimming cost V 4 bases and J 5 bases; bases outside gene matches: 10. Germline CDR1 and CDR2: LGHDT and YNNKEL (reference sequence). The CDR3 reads CASSPYLLAGRTGELFF. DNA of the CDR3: TGTGCCAGCAGCCCCTACCTACTAGCGGGGCGAACCGGGGAGCTGTTTTTT.

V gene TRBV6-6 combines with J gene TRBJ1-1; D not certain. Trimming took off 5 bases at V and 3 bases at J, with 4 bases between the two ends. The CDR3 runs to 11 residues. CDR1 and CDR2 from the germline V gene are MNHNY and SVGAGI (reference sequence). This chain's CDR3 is CASSVYTEAFF. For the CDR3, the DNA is TGTGCCAGCAGTGTATACACTGAAGCTTTCTTT.

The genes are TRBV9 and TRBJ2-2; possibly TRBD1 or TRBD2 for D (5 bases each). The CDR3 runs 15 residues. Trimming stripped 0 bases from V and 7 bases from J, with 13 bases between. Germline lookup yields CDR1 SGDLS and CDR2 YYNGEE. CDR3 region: CASSVEAGTIGELFF. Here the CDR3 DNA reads TGTGCCAGCAGCGTAGAGGCAGGGACGATCGGGGAGCTGTTTTTT.

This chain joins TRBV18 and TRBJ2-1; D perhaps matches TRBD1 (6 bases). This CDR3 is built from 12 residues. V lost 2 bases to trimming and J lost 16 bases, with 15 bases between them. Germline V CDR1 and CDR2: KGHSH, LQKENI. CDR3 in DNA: TGTGCCAGCTCACCAACTCCAGAGGGGGTATTCTTC. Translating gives CASSPTPEGVFF.

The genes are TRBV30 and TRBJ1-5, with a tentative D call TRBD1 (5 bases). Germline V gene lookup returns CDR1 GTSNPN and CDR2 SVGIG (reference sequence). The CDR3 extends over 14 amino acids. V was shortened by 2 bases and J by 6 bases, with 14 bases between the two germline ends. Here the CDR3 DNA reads TGTGCCTGGAGTACAGGTGGGCCGGGTCAGCCCCAGCATTTT. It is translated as CAWSTGGPGQPQHF.